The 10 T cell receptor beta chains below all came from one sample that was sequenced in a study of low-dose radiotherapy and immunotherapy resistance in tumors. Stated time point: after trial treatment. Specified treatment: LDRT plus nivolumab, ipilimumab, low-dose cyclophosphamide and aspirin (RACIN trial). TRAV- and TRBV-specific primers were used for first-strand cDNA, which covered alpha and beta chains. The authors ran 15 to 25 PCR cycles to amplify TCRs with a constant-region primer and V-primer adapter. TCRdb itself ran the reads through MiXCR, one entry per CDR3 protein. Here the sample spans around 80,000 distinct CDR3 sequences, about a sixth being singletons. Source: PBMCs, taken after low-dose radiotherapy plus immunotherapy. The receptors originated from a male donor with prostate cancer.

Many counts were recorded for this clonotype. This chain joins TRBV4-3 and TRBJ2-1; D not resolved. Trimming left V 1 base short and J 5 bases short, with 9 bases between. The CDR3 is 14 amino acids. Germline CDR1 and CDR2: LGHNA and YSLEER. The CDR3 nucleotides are TGCGCCAGCAGCCAAGGTGTGGGCCACAATGAGCAGTTCTTC. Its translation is CASSQGVGHNEQFF.

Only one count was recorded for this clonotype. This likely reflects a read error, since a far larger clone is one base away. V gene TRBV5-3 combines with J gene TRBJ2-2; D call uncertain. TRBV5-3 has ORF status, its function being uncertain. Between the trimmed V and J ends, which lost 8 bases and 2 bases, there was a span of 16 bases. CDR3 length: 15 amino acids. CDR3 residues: CASILETENTGELFF. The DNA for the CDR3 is TGTGCCAGCATCTTGGAAACAGAAAACACCGGGGAGCTGTTTTTT.

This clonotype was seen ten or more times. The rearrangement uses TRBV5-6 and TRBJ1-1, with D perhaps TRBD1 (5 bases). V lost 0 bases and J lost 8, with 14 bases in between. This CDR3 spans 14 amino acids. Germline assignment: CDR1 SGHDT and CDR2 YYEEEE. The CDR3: CASSLADGGREAFF. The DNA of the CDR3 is TGTGCCAGCAGCTTGGCCGATGGGGGAAGGGAAGCTTTCTTT.

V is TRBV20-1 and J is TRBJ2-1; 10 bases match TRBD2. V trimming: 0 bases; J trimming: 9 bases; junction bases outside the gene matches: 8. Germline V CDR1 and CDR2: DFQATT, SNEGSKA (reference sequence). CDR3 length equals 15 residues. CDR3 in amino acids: CSARDLSGGATEQFF. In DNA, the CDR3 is TGCAGTGCTAGAGATCTGAGCGGGGGGGCTACTGAGCAGTTCTTC.

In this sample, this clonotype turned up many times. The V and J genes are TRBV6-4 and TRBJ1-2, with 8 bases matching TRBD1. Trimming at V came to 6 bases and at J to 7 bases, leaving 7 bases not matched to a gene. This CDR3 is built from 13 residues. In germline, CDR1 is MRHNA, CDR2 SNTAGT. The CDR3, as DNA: TGTGCCAGCAGGGATGGGACAGGTCGTGGCTACACCTTC. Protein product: CASRDGTGRGYTF.

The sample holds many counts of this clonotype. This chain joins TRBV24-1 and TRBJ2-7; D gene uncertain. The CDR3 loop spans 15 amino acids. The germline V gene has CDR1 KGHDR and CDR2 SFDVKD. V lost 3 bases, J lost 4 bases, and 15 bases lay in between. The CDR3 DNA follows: TGTGCCACCAGTGATGGGTCCCCAGAGATTTACGAGCAGTACTTC. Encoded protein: CATSDGSPEIYEQYF.

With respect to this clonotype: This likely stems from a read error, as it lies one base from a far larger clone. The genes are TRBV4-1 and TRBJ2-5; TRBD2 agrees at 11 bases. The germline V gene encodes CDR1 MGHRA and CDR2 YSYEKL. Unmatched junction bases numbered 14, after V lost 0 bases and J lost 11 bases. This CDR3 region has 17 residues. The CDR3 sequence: CASSQEWLAGGGNEQYF. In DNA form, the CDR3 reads TGCGCCAGCAGCCAAGAATGGCTAGCGGGGGGTGGGAATGAGCAGTACTTC.

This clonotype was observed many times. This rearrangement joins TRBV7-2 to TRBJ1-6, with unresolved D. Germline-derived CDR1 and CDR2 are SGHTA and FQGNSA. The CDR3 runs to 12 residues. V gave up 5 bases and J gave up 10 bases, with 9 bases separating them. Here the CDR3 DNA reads TGTGCCAGCAGCGCCCAACACTCACCCCTCCACTTT. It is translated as CASSAQHSPLHF.

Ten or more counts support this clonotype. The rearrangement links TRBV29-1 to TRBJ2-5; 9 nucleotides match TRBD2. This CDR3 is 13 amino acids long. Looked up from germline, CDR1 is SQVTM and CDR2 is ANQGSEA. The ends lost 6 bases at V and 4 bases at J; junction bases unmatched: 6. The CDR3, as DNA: TGCAGCGTCCGCGGGAGGGTCATAGAGACCCAGTACTTC. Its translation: CSVRGRVIETQYF.

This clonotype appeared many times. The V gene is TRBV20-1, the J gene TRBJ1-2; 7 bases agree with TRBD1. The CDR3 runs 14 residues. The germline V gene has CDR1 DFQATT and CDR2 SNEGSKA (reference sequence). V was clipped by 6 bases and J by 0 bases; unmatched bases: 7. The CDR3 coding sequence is TGCAGTGCGATCGGGACAGATGCTAACTATGGCTACACCTTC. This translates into CSAIGTDANYGYTF.